The clone carrying this T cell receptor (beta chain) was detected ten times or more. Antigen: not known. PBMCs stored at -80 C, numbering 2 million, were the origin of the unsorted libraries. TCRdb analysed the 5' RACE reads with MiXCR anew, one entry per CDR3 protein. The sample lists under 90,000 distinct CDR3 sequences, roughly 3.5% occurring once. This specimen belongs to a study of neurological immune-mediated disorders. Study conclusions and caveats: HTLV-1-associated myelopathy had the most TCR clonal expansion, and multiple sclerosis had the least, less than healthy controls.

The sample consisted of PBMCs. The clonotype was recovered from a woman aged 45-60 years with multiple sclerosis.

The CDR3 here is CSAQPPGILYTEAFF. For the CDR3, the DNA is TGCAGTGCCCAACCACCGGGAATTTTATACACTGAAGCTTTCTTT. The rearrangement uses TRBV20-1 and TRBJ1-1; D gene uncertain. Between the trimmed V and J ends, which lost 6 bases and 3 bases, there was a span of 20 bases. The germline CDR1 and CDR2 sequences are DFQATT and SNEGSKA (reference sequence). The CDR3 is 15 amino acids.